This T cell receptor (beta chain) was identified during a study of lymphopenia after photon versus proton radiotherapy. Study results and limitations: Better survival with proton therapy was suggested as possible, not demonstrated.

Repertoires were generated with immunoSEQ multiplex PCR, while TCRdb's copy carries only in-frame clones and drops some. The sample has about 68,000 clones, approximately 91% seen once; the top ten hold approximately 2.9%. Trimming shortened V by 0 bases and J by 2 bases, and 4 bases separated the two germline ends. CDR1 is PRHDT, CDR2 FYEKMQ, per germline (reference sequence). The CDR3 consists of 13 residues. Of note for this clone: Its target is not known.

Source: peripheral blood, taken from a patient treated with photon-based radiotherapy. The TCR originated in a woman between 65 and 79 years old with pancreatic cancer. This chain joins TRBV13 and TRBJ2-5; D is uncertain. CDR3 in DNA: TGTGCCAGCAGCTTAGGTAGGCAAGAGACCCAGTACTTC. Translation gives CASSLGRQETQYF.